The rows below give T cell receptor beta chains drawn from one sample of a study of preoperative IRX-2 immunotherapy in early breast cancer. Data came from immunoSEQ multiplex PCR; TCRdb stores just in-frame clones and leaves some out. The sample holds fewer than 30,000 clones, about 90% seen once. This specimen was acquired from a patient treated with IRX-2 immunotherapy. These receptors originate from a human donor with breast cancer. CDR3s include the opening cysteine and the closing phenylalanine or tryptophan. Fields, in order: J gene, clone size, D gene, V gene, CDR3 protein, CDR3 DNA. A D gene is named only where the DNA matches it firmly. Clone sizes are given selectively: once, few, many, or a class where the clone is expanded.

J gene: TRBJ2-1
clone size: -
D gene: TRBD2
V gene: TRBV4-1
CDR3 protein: CASSQLTSGRNEQFF
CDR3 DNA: TGCGCCAGCAGCCAACTCACTAGCGGTCGCAATGAGCAGTTCTTC

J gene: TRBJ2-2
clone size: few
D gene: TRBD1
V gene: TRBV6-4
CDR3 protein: CASSDGAGGSDTGELFF
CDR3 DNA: TGTGCCAGCAGTGACGGGGCAGGGGGCAGTGACACCGGGGAGCTGTTTTTT

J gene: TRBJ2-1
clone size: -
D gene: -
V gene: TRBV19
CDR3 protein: CASSGRFSTHEQFF
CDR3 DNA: TGTGCCAGTAGCGGAAGGTTCAGTACCCATGAGCAGTTCTTC

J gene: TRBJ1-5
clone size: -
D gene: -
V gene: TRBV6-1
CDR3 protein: CASSAGGNQPQHF
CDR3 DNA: TGTGCCAGCAGTGCGGGCGGAAATCAGCCCCAGCATTTT

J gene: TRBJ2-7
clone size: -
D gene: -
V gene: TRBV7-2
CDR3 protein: CASSLPQDYEQYF
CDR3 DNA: TGTGCCAGCAGCCTCCCCCAGGACTACGAGCAGTACTTC

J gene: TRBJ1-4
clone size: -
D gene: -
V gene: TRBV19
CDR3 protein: CASSGREEKLFF
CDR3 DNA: TGTGCCAGTAGTGGGAGGGAAGAAAAACTGTTTTTT

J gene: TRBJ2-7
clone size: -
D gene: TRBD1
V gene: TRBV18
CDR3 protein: CASSPAIRDRGYDEQYF
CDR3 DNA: TGTGCCAGCTCACCGGCGATAAGGGACAGGGGATACGACGAGCAGTACTTC

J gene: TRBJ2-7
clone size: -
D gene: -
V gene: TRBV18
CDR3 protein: CASSPSADPSYEQYF
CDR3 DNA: TGTGCCAGCTCACCATCCGCGGATCCATCCTACGAGCAGTACTTC

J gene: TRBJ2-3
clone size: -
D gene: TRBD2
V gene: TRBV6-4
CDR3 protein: CASSPTSGKADTQYF
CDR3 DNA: TGTGCCAGCAGCCCGACTAGCGGGAAGGCAGATACGCAGTATTTT

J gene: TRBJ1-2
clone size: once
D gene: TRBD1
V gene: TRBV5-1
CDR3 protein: CASSMDRGGYGYTF
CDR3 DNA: TGCGCCAGCAGCATGGACAGGGGTGGCTATGGCTACACCTTC

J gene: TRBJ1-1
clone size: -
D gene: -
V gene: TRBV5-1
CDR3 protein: CASSSTTGRTEAFF
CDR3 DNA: TGCGCCAGCAGCTCCACAACAGGGAGGACTGAAGCTTTCTTT

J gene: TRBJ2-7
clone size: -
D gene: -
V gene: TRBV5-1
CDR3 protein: CASYLYREGEQYF
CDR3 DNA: TGCGCCAGTTACCTCTACAGGGAGGGAGAGCAGTACTTC

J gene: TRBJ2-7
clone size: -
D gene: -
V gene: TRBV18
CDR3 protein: CASSPDGTPYEQYF
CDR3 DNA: TGTGCCAGCTCACCAGACGGCACACCCTACGAGCAGTACTTC

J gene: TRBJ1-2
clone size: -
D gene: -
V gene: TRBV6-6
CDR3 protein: CASAPPGEGYTF
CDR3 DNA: TGTGCCAGCGCCCCCCCAGGGGAGGGCTACACCTTC

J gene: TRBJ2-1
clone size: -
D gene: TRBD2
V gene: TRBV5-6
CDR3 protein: CASSLGLAVYNEQFF
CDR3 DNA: TGTGCCAGCAGCTTGGGGCTAGCGGTCTACAATGAGCAGTTCTTC

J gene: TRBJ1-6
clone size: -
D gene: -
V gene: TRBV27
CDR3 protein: CASSLGISYNSPLHF
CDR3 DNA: TGTGCCAGCAGTTTGGGGATCTCCTATAATTCACCCCTCCACTTT

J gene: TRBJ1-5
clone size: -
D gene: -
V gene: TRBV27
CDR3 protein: CASSPGYRDQPQHF
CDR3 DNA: TGTGCCAGCAGTCCCGGGTATCGGGATCAGCCCCAGCATTTT